This entry lists 15 T cell receptor beta chains sequenced from one sample in a study of control samples from healthy donors and cancer patients. Using immunoSEQ multiplex PCR, the repertoire was profiled, and TCRdb retains in-frame clones only, with some absent. The sample holds around 85,000 clones, around 94% seen once. Sequencing was performed on blood. The receptors were sampled from a young woman in good health.

This chain connects TRBV28 to TRBJ2-7, with 7 bases aligning to TRBD1. V lost 4 bases to trimming and J lost 2 bases; unmatched junction nucleotides: 8. CDR1 is MDHEN and CDR2 is SYDVKM in the germline V gene. The CDR3 totals 15 residues. The CDR3 here is CASSSTGNTPYEQYF. DNA for the CDR3: TGTGCCAGCAGTTCGACAGGGAACACCCCCTACGAGCAGTACTTC.

The chain uses TRBV3-1 (or the pseudogene TRBV3-2) and TRBJ2-7, with 14 bases fitting TRBD2. The germline gives CDR1 LGHDT, CDR2 YNNKEL (reference sequence). The CDR3 has 17 amino acids. V dropped 0 bases and J dropped 6; count of bases not matched to a gene: 7. CDR3 residues: CASSQDRGLAGVGEQYF. The CDR3 DNA sequence: TGTGCCAGCAGCCAAGATAGGGGACTAGCGGGGGTGGGCGAGCAGTACTTC.

The chain has TRBV4-1 and TRBJ1-5, with a weak D call TRBD1 (5 bases). This CDR3 has 17 amino acids. The germline V gene has CDR1 MGHRA and CDR2 YSYEKL. Trimming pared 1 base from V and 2 bases from J, leaving 15 bases between. The CDR3 loop reads CASSQVSWGRRNQPQHF. In DNA form, the CDR3 reads TGCGCCAGCAGCCAAGTGAGTTGGGGGAGGCGCAATCAGCCCCAGCATTTT.

V is TRBV3-1 (or the pseudogene TRBV3-2) and J is TRBJ2-2; maybe TRBD1 (6 bases). The CDR3 extends over 16 amino acids. The V gene lost 1 base and the J gene lost 4 bases, with 13 bases spanning the gap. CDR1 is LGHDT, CDR2 YNNKEL, per germline (reference sequence). As DNA, the CDR3 is TGTGCCAGCAGCCAAGGGGGGCAGAGGCCCACCGGGGAGCTGTTTTTT. Amino acids: CASSQGGQRPTGELFF.

The rearrangement links TRBV5-1 to TRBJ1-1; TRBD1 matches 11 bases. J lost 5 bases, V lost 7 bases, and 4 bases had no gene match. CDR3 size: 13 residues. Germline assignment: CDR1 SGHRS and CDR2 YFSETQ. The CDR3 protein is CASGQGAGTEAFF. Here the CDR3 DNA reads TGCGCCAGCGGACAGGGGGCTGGGACTGAAGCTTTCTTT.

The CDR3 DNA reads as TGTGCCAGCATTCCCAAGAGCGGGAGGGTCAATGAGCAGTTCTTC. It is translated as CASIPKSGRVNEQFF. The genes are TRBV9 and TRBJ2-1; 10 bases align to TRBD2. With V trimmed by 6 bases and J by 6 bases, 9 bases remained unmatched. Germline CDR1 reads SGDLS; CDR2 reads YYNGEE. The CDR3 is made up of 15 amino acids.

This clone was observed a single time. V is TRBV7-2 and J is TRBJ2-3, with 11 bases that match TRBD1. Trimming removed 0 bases from V and 0 bases from J; junction bases left unmatched: 8. The CDR3 runs 19 residues. Germline assignment: CDR1 SGHTA and CDR2 FQGNSA. The CDR3 DNA reads as TGTGCCAGCAGCTTAGCGCGTCGGACAGGGGGCGCAAGCACAGATACGCAGTATTTT. This sequence encodes CASSLARRTGGASTDTQYF.

J is TRBJ1-1 and V is TRBV29-1; D ambiguous. The CDR3 is made up of 11 amino acids. The V end lost 6 bases, the J end lost 0 bases, and 5 bases lay between the germline ends. Germline V gene data show CDR1 as SQVTM and CDR2 as ANQGSEA. The CDR3 coding sequence is TGCAGCGTGGGGATGAACACTGAAGCTTTCTTT. Translation: CSVGMNTEAFF.

For this clone: The sample holds other DNA sequences that translate to the same CDR3. The chain recombines TRBV11-2 with TRBJ2-1, with 12 positions matching TRBD2. The length of the CDR3 is 16 residues. Looked up from germline, CDR1 is SGHAT and CDR2 is FQNNGV. Trimming took 2 bases from V and 6 from J; bases not matched to a gene: 5. This chain's CDR3 is CASSLLAGGVGNEQFF. CDR3 in DNA: TGTGCCAGCAGCTTACTAGCGGGAGGGGTGGGCAATGAGCAGTTCTTC.

The gene calls are TRBV24-1 and TRBJ2-3, with 13 bases identical to TRBD2. This CDR3 contains 18 residues. Germline V gene sequence: CDR1 KGHDR, CDR2 SFDVKD. The ends lost 5 bases at V and 5 bases at J; junction bases unmatched: 12. The CDR3 loop reads CATSGSWTSGSSGDTQYF. The CDR3 region has the DNA TGTGCCACCAGTGGTAGCTGGACTAGCGGGAGTTCTGGAGATACGCAGTATTTT.

V gene TRBV28 combines with J gene TRBJ1-6, with 9 bases matching TRBD1. V shed 4 bases and J 7 bases; nucleotides not matched to a gene: 5. Germline-derived CDR1 and CDR2 are MDHEN and SYDVKM. CDR3 length: 15 residues. In nucleotides, the CDR3 is TGTGCCAGCAGTTCACAGGGGACAGGGAATTCACCCCTCCACTTT. Its translation: CASSSQGTGNSPLHF.

J is TRBJ1-5 and V is TRBV4-1, with 10 bases aligning to TRBD1. The germline V gene has CDR1 MGHRA and CDR2 YSYEKL. J lost 6 bases, V lost 4 bases, and 6 bases had no gene match. CDR3 length equals 15 residues. The CDR3 nucleotides read TGCGCCAGCAGCCCAGAAAGACAGGGGGCTCAGCCCCAGCATTTT. Translated, it gives CASSPERQGAQPQHF.

The V call is TRBV4-3, the J call TRBJ2-7, with 8 bases aligning to TRBD1. The CDR3 is made up of 13 amino acids. Trimming cost V 5 bases and J 5 bases; bases outside gene matches: 5. CDR1 is LGHNA and CDR2 is YSLEER in the germline V gene. The CDR3: CASSWKTGDEQYF. The DNA for the CDR3 is TGCGCCAGCAGCTGGAAGACAGGGGACGAGCAGTACTTC.

The V and J genes are TRBV19 and TRBJ2-1, with 7 bases aligning to TRBD1. The V gene's germline CDR1 is LNHDA and CDR2 SQIVND (reference sequence). V shed 9 bases and J 7 bases; nucleotides not matched to a gene: 9. The CDR3 spans 13 residues. This CDR3 is CASERTGVNEQFF. DNA for the CDR3: TGTGCCAGCGAGAGGACAGGTGTTAATGAGCAGTTCTTC.

The rearrangement links TRBV6-5 to TRBJ1-2; D gene ambiguous. Germline V gene data show CDR1 as MNHEY and CDR2 as SVGAGI. V lost 4 bases to trimming and J lost 8 bases, with 17 bases between them. The CDR3 has 14 amino acids. CDR3 protein: CASSSHSGPGGYTF. In DNA, the CDR3 is TGTGCCAGCAGTTCCCACAGCGGACCTGGGGGCTACACCTTC.